The table lists the clone carrying this T cell receptor (beta chain) with a few counts. What it binds is unknown. This record comes from a study of T cells in Graves' hyperthyroidism and ophthalmopathy. Study as a whole: The initial diagnosis was the point when peripheral blood was collected, ahead of any treatment. Study-wide results and limits: Stable hyperthyroidism was separated from ophthalmopathy by a model based on 13 V-J features.

Thyroid ultrasound, orbital computed tomography, clinical symptoms, and serum thyroxine and TRAb underpinned diagnoses. V shed 4 bases, J shed 4 bases, and the junction held 8 bases outside the gene matches. From germline, CDR1 is DFQATT and CDR2 SNEGSKA (reference sequence). The CDR3 is 15 amino acids. Amplified regions were TCR beta CDR3 sequences from RNA transcripts. The HTBI primer set served for first-round RT-PCR of the TCR CDR3. From the multiplex PCR reads, TCRdb called clonotypes with MiXCR, one entry per CDR3 protein. The sample carries a few hundred thousand distinct CDR3 sequences, roughly 23% recorded once.

The chain carries TRBV20-1 and TRBJ2-3, with TRBD2 identical over 10 bases. The sample consisted of blood. The origin of this receptor is a woman aged 70-85 years with Graves' ophthalmopathy. CDR3 sequence: CSAKSSGSWSDTQYF. CDR3 nucleotides: TGCAGTGCTAAGTCTAGCGGGAGCTGGTCAGATACGCAGTATTTT.